Below, one T cell receptor (beta chain) is given with its context. The antigen remains unidentified. The ends lost 4 bases at V and 4 bases at J; junction bases unmatched: 13. This CDR3 is built from 19 residues. Germline V gives CDR1 SGHTA, CDR2 FQGTGA. The sample comes from a study of cytomegalovirus exposure and HLA in healthy donors. Primers for the PCR totalled 60 Vbeta and 13 Jbeta. Clones were read by immunoSEQ multiplex PCR, and TCRdb kept only the in-frame ones, dropping some. This sample has hundreds of thousands of clones, with roughly 80% found just once. Study results and limitations: When a later analysis was performed, an Asian-associated ancestry cluster reportedly had fewer N-insertions than the approximately 680-donor mean.

The chain couples TRBV7-3 to TRBJ2-3, with 14 bases lining up with TRBD2. This sequence originates from a male donor in good health and CMV-seronegative. Sequenced: PBMCs. The CDR3 loop is CASSSKRPGTSGRSDTQYF. The DNA for the CDR3 is TGTGCCAGCAGCTCAAAACGTCCCGGGACTAGCGGGAGATCAGATACGCAGTATTTT. The full variable domain, its missing parts supplied by reference TRBV7-3 and TRBJ2-3, is GAGVSQTPSNKVTEKGKYVELRCDPISGHTALYWYRQSLGQGPEFLIYFQGTGAADDSGLPNDRFFAVRPEGSVSTLKIQRTERGDSAVYLCASSSKRPGTSGRSDTQYFGPGTRLTVL.